This T cell receptor beta chain emerged from a study of vaccination effects on CD4 cells after COVID-19. About this clone itself: What it binds is not known.

This CDR3 comprises 13 residues. CDR1 is SGDLS, CDR2 YYNGEE, per germline. Deletions cut 6 bases from V and 3 bases from J, with 9 bases between. Pools of viral peptides were used by the ViraFEST assay to expand antigen-specific CD4+ T cells ahead of sequencing. Following 10 days of culture, CD4+ T cells were isolated. SARS-CoV-2 infection was confirmed by PCR in the person between March and December 2020. In culture with around 10 IU/ml IL-2 and 9 to 10 ug/ml peptides, PBMC were grown at a few million per well. At days 3 and 7, half of the medium was exchanged for IL-2 medium. Study-wide results and limits: Convalescent patients were few in the study, and early post-infection timepoints were absent. Marked clonal contraction was seen in infection- and vaccine-induced clones late after vaccination.

Assay used: immunoSEQ multiplex PCR; TCRdb lists only in-frame clones, some missing. The sample lists more than 20,000 clones; around 66% were seen once. The chain is built from TRBV9 and TRBJ2-2; D is uncertain. This sequence was found in a human donor who had a prior SARS-CoV-2 infection. The input for sequencing was CD4+ T cells from PBMCs cultured with SARS-CoV-2 spike peptides, taken before COVID-19 vaccination. In nucleotides, the CDR3 is TGTGCCAGCACAAGGTTGGACACCGGGGAGCTGTTTTTT. It codes for CASTRLDTGELFF.